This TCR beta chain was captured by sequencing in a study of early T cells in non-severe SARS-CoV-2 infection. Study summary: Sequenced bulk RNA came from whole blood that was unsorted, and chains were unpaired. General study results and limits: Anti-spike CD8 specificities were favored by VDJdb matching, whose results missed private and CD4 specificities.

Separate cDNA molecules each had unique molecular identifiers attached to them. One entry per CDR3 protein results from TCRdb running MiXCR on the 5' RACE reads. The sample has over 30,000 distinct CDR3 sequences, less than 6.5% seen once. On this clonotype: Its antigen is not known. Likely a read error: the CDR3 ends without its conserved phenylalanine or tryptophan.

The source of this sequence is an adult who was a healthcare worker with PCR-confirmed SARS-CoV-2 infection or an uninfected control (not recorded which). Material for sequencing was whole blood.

CDR3 sequence reads: CASSFPLTGNTGELFL. The CDR3 region has the DNA TGTGCCAGCAGCTTTCCTCTGACAGGGAACACCGGGGAGCTGTTTCTT. The chain links TRBV9 to TRBJ2-2, with D perhaps matching TRBD1 (6 bases). This CDR3 region has 16 residues. The germline V gene encodes CDR1 SGDLS and CDR2 YYNGEE. The V and J ends lost 4 bases and 1 base respectively, with 14 bases between them.